This T cell receptor beta chain was recorded in a study of metastatic and nonmetastatic thyroid tumors. Every patient was untreated before thyroid surgery. The germline V gene has CDR1 DFQATT and CDR2 SNEGSKA (reference sequence). The CDR3 is 14 amino acids. The junction had 10 bases not matched to a gene; V was cut back by 4 bases and J by 7 bases. In the original analysis: A classifier of distant metastasis in papillary thyroid cancer was built from CDR3 differences (across clinicopathological groups). TCRdb re-called clones via MiXCR from the PCR reads. Clone size and V and J calls follow TCRdb, not the original study. The profile shows about 4,000 clones, approximately 22% of them singletons.

The sample comprised tumor tissue. The gene calls are TRBV20-1 and TRBJ2-3; 8 bases fit TRBD1. The TCR sequence derives from a male donor with papillary thyroid cancer or a benign thyroid nodule (not recorded which). Some clones in this sample may be carry-over from other donors' samples. As DNA, the CDR3 is TGCAGTGCTATAACCGGGACAGGCTCATATACGCAGTATTTT. This encodes CSAITGTGSYTQYF.